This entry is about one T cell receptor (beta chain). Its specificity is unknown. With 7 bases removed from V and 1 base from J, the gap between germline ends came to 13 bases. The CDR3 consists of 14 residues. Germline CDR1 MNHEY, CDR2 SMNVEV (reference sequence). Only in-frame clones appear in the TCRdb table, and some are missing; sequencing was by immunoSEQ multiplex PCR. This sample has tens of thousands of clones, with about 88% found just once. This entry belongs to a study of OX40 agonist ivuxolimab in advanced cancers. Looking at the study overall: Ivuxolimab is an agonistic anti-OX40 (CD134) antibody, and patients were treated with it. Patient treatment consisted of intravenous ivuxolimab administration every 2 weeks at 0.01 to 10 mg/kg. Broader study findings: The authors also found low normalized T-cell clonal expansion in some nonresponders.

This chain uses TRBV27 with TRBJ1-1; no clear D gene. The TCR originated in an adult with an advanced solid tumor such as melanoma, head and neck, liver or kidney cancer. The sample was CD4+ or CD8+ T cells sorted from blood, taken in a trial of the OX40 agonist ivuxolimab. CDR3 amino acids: CASKLGRTNTEAFF. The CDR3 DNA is TGTGCCAGCAAGCTTGGGCGTACGAACACTGAAGCTTTCTTT.